The clone carrying this T cell receptor (beta chain) was detected many times. Each CDR3 protein is one row after TCRdb ran MiXCR on the 5' RACE reads. This table has about 48,000 distinct CDR3 sequences, 10% to 13% appearing once. This specimen belongs to a study of neurological immune-mediated disorders. Germline assignment: CDR1 LNHDA and CDR2 SQIVND (reference sequence). The V end was cut by 7 bases, the J end by 10 bases, with 17 bases between. This CDR3 contains 13 residues. Sequencing used PBMCs. V gene TRBV19 combines with J gene TRBJ2-1; possible D gene TRBD1, 6 bases. This receptor was identified in a woman aged 40 to 55 with HTLV-1-associated myelopathy (HAM/TSP). The CDR3 is CASTALQGDEQFF. The CDR3 DNA is TGTGCCAGTACCGCCTTACAGGGAGACGAGCAGTTCTTC.